This record covers a single T cell receptor (beta chain). Its target is unknown. Documented time point: patch test 3, about 24 weeks after DPC sensitization. As for treatment: therapeutic diphenylcyclopropenone sensitization with weekly scalp DPC. TCRdb fed the RACE reads into MiXCR, producing one record per CDR3 protein. The sample holds roughly 90,000 distinct CDR3 sequences, approximately 11% seen once. This sample stems from a study of human T cells and chemical hapten exposure. Study-wide points: No change in TCRs above 1 in 1000 frequency was produced by DPC sensitization.

Germline V gives CDR1 SGHRS, CDR2 YFSETQ. This CDR3 is built from 16 residues. V was shortened by 0 bases and J by 0 bases, with 10 bases between the two germline ends. Here the sequenced sample was whole blood, taken in connection with sensitization to the hapten diphenylcyclopropenone (DPC). The rearrangement uses TRBV5-1 and TRBJ1-3; possible D gene TRBD1, 5 bases. The TCR originated in a woman in her twenties or thirties with alopecia areata. Some clones in this sample may be carry-over from other donors' samples. CDR3 residues: CASSLVGRSSGNTIYF. DNA of the CDR3: TGCGCCAGCAGCTTGGTGGGACGGTCCTCTGGAAACACCATATATTTT. Full variable domain (outside the CDR3, taken from reference TRBV5-1 and TRBJ1-3): KAGVTQTPRYLIKTRGQQVTLSCSPISGHRSVSWYQQTPGQGLQFLFEYFSETQRNKGNFPGRFSGRQFSNSRSEMNVSTLELGDSALYLCASSLVGRSSGNTIYFGEGSWLTVV.